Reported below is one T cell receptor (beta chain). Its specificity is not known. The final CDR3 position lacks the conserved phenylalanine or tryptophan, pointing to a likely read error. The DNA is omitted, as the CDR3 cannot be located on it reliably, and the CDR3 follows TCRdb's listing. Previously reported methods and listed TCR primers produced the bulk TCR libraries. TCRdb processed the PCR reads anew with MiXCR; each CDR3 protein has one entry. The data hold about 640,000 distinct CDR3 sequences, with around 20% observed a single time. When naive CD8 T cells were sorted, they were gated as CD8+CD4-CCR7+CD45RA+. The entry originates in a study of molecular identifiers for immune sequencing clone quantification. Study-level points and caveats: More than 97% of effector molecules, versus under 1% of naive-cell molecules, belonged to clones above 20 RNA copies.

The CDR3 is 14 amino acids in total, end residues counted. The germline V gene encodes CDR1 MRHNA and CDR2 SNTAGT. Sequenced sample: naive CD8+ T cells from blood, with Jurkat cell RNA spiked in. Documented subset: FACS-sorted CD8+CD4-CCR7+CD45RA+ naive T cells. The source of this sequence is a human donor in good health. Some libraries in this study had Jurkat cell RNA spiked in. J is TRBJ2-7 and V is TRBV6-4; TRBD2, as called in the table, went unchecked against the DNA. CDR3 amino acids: CASSGRLARTPSPS.